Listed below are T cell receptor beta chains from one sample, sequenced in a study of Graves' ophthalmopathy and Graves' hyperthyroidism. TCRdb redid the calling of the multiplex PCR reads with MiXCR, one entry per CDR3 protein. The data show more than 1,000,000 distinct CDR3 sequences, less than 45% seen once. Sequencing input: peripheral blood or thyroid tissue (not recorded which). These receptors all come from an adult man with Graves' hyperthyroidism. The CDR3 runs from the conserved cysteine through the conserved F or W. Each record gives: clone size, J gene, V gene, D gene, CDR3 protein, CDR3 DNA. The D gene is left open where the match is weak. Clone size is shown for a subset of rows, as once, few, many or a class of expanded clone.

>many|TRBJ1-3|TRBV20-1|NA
CSASRGPGNTIYF
TGCAGTGCTAGCAGGGGTCCCGGAAACACCATATATTTT
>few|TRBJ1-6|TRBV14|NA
CASSQEIGVSYNSPLHF
TGTGCCAGCAGCCAAGAAATCGGTGTCTCCTATAATTCACCCCTCCACTTT
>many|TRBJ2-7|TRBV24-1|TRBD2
CATSDLATSEDYEQYF
TGTGCCACCAGTGATTTGGCGACTAGCGAGGACTACGAGCAGTACTTC
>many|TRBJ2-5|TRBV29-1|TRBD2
CSVDGFDEGASGRETQYF
TGCAGCGTTGATGGATTTGATGAGGGGGCCAGCGGGAGGGAGACCCAGTACTTC
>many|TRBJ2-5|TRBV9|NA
CASSVQGAPQETQYF
TGTGCCAGCAGCGTACAAGGGGCGCCCCAAGAGACCCAGTACTTC
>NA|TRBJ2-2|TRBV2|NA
CASREGGPNTGELFF
TGTGCCAGCAGGGAGGGGGGGCCGAACACCGGGGAGCTGTTTTTT
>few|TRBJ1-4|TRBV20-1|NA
CSATSPNEKLFF
TGCAGTGCTACCAGTCCAAATGAAAAACTGTTTTTT
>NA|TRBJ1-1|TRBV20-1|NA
CSARDGTDRGTEAFF
TGCAGTGCTAGAGATGGGACCGACCGAGGGACTGAAGCTTTCTTT
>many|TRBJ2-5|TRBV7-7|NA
CASSLGTHQETQYF
TGTGCCAGCAGCTTAGGTACACACCAAGAGACCCAGTACTTC
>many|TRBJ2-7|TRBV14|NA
CASSHGTYEQYF
TGTGCCAGCAGCCACGGAACCTACGAGCAGTACTTC
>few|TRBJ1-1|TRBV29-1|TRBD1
CSVGTGGGNTEAFF
TGCAGCGTTGGGACAGGGGGTGGCAACACTGAAGCTTTCTTT
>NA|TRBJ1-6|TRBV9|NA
CASSVEPRSTNNSPLHF
TGTGCCAGCAGCGTAGAGCCGAGATCGACGAATAATTCACCCCTCCACTTT
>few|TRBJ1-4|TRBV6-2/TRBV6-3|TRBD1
CASSHRTGEDEKLFF
TGTGCCAGCAGTCACAGGACAGGGGAGGATGAAAAACTGTTTTTT
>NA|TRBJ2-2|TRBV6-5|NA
CASSEALLNTGELFF
TGTGCCAGCAGTGAAGCGCTTCTGAACACCGGGGAGCTGTTTTTT
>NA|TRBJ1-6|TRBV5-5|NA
CASSQSGANSPLHF
TGCGCCAGCAGCCAATCAGGAGCAAATTCACCCCTCCACTTT
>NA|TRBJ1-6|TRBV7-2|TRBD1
CASSLAGGSYNSPLHF
TGTGCCAGCAGCTTGGCAGGGGGCTCCTATAATTCACCCCTCCACTTT